The 21 T cell receptor beta chains below were found in one sample sequenced in a study of tumor-infiltrating lymphocytes in primary liver carcinoma. Both blood RNA, taken from unsorted whole blood, and germline DNA were extracted. The input was 400 to 500 ng total RNA; TCR beta cDNA was made from it with a constant-region primer. ARM-PCR, slightly modified, supplied the TCR beta libraries through three nested multiplex PCR rounds. TRBV1-TRBV30 forward and Cbeta reverse primers drove the first two roughly 10-cycle rounds. TCRdb re-called the multiplex PCR reads through MiXCR, storing one row per CDR3 protein. Of just over 300,000 distinct CDR3 sequences in the sample, around 50% were seen once. Source material: peripheral blood. These receptors all come from a woman under 40 with primary liver carcinoma and hepatitis B virus infection.

This clonotype has a handful of counts. A read error is possible here, since a much larger clone lies one base away. V gene TRBV11-3 combines with J gene TRBJ2-1, with 7 bases matching TRBD2. Looked up from germline, CDR1 is SGHNT and CDR2 is YENEEA. The length of the CDR3 is 16 residues. CDR3 bases: TGTGCCAGCAGCTTAGAGGGCGGGAGCTCCTACGATGAGCAGTTCTTC. The encoded protein is CASSLEGGSSYDEQFF.

About this clonotype itself: A much larger clone lies a single base off, so this may be a read error. This chain uses TRBV12-3 or TRBV12-4 with TRBJ2-2; D is possibly TRBD2 (5 bases). This CDR3 contains 14 residues. CDR3 coding DNA: TGTGCCAGCAGTTTAGCGGGAGTTGCCGGGGAGCTGTGTTTT. Its translation: CASSLAGVAGELCF.

The J gene is TRBJ2-7, the V gene TRBV12-3 or TRBV12-4, with 9 nucleotides matching TRBD2. V lost 5 bases, J lost 4 bases, and 9 bases stayed unmatched. The CDR3 covers 15 residues. The CDR3 nucleotides read TGTGCCAGCAGTGTAGGCGGGAGGGCCTCTTACGAGCAGTACTTC. It encodes CASSVGGRASYEQYF.

The genes are TRBV6-1 and TRBJ2-2; the match to TRBD2 covers 8 bases. This CDR3 contains 15 residues. Germline assignment: CDR1 MNHNS and CDR2 SASEGT. J gave up 6 bases and V 5 bases, and 8 bases lay outside the gene matches. The CDR3 DNA is TGTGCCAGCAGTCCCCGAGGACTAGCCCCCGGGGAGCTGTTTTTT. Translated, it gives CASSPRGLAPGELFF.

For this clonotype: A junction end diverges from the germline sequence, so it may reflect a read error. The chain recombines TRBV4-2 with TRBJ1-3; D remains ambiguous. Germline V lookup: CDR1 LGHNA, CDR2 YNFKEQ. The CDR3 is 17 amino acids. The DNA for the CDR3 is TGTGTCAGCAGCCAAGAAAGGTGGGATTCATCTGGAAACACCATATATTTT. This gives the protein CVSSQERWDSSGNTIYF.

Comments on this clonotype: Being one base from a much bigger clone, this may be a read error. V gene TRBV6-5 combines with J gene TRBJ1-1, with D perhaps matching TRBD1 (6 bases). Germline CDR1 reads MNHEY; CDR2 reads SVGAGI. This CDR3 is 16 amino acids long. V lost 1 base to trimming and J lost 6 bases, with 18 bases between them. The CDR3 loop is CASSYWGAGFDAEAFF. The CDR3 nucleotides are TGTGCCAGCAGTTACTGGGGGGCTGGCTTTGACGCTGAAGCTTTCTTT.

This clonotype was seen ten or more times. The chain joins TRBV11-3 to TRBJ2-1; D unclear. V was shortened by 3 bases and J by 12 bases, with 15 bases between the two germline ends. Germline loops: CDR1 SGHNT, CDR2 YENEEA. The CDR3 is made up of 13 amino acids. CDR3 region: CASSFSYAAGQFF. The CDR3 DNA is TGTGCCAGCAGCTTTAGTTATGCGGCTGGGCAGTTCTTC. Using reference TRBV11-3 and TRBJ2-1 for the parts outside the CDR3, the full variable domain is EAGVVQSPRYKIIEKKQPVAFWCNPISGHNTLYWYLQNLGQGPELLIRYENEEAVDDSQLPKDRFSAERLKGVDSTLKIQPAELGDSAVYLCASSFSYAAGQFFGPGTRLTVL.

V usage is TRBV2 and J usage is TRBJ2-7, with 9 bases that match TRBD1. The ends lost 6 bases at V and 3 bases at J; junction bases unmatched: 3. CDR3 length: 13 residues. Per the germline V gene, CDR1 is SNHLY and CDR2 is FYNNEI. Here the CDR3 DNA reads TGTGCCAGCAGCGGGGACAGGGTCTACGAGCAGTACTTC. The encoded protein is CASSGDRVYEQYF.

A note on this clonotype: A single base separates this from a much larger clone, so it may be a read error. V gene TRBV12-3 or TRBV12-4 combines with J gene TRBJ2-2, with 11 bases fitting TRBD1. The CDR3 extends over 16 amino acids. This CDR3 reads CTSSPRTGGYTGELFF. The CDR3 coding sequence is TGTACCAGCAGTCCCCGGACAGGGGGCTACACCGGGGAGCTGTTTTTT.

This clonotype was observed a few times. V and J are TRBV28 and TRBJ2-1; 9 nucleotides line up with TRBD1. This CDR3 has 15 amino acids. Trimming at V came to 4 bases and at J to 7 bases, leaving 8 bases not matched to a gene. Germline values: CDR1 MDHEN, CDR2 SYDVKM. The CDR3 protein is CASSSGGTGWNEQFF. The CDR3 DNA reads as TGTGCCAGCAGTTCAGGTGGGACAGGGTGGAATGAGCAGTTCTTC.

The genes are TRBV20-1 and TRBJ2-5; the D call may be TRBD1 or TRBD2 (5 bases each). This CDR3 comprises 10 residues. CDR1 is DFQATT, CDR2 SNEGSKA, per germline (reference sequence). Trimming stripped 6 bases from V and 5 bases from J, with 7 bases between. CDR3 sequence reads: CSAREETQYF. In DNA, the CDR3 is TGCAGTGCCAGGGAGGAGACCCAGTACTTC.

As regards this clonotype: One end of the junction is discordant with germline, which a read error may explain. The gene calls are TRBV11-1 and TRBJ2-1, with D possibly being TRBD1 or TRBD2 (5 bases each). There are 15 residues in the CDR3. The germline gives CDR1 SGHAT, CDR2 FQDESV (reference sequence). The CDR3 DNA reads as TGTGCCAGCAGCTTCGAGGGACGGGGTAACAATGAACAGTTCTTC. This sequence encodes CASSFEGRGNNEQFF.

This clonotype was observed at least ten times. The chain recombines TRBV11-3 with TRBJ2-1; a possible D gene is TRBD2 (6 bases). V dropped 5 bases and J dropped 3 bases, with 17 bases sitting between them. Germline CDR1 reads SGHNT; CDR2 reads YENEEA. The CDR3 spans 16 residues. This chain's CDR3 is CASSEGEGSGYNEQFF. The CDR3 region has the DNA TGTGCCAGCAGCGAAGGTGAGGGTAGCGGCTACAATGAGCAGTTCTTC.

With respect to this clonotype: This may arise from a read error, as a much more abundant clone is one base away. V gene TRBV29-1 combines with J gene TRBJ1-2; tentatively, D is TRBD1 (5 bases). This CDR3 has 13 residues. The V and J ends lost 5 bases and 6 bases respectively, with 16 bases between them. CDR1 SQVTM and CDR2 ANQGSEA come from the germline V gene. The CDR3 nucleotides read TGCAGCGTTAAGACATGGGGCGATCATGGCTACACCTTC. It specifies CSVKTWGDHGYTF.

At least ten counts were recorded for this clonotype. Its ends do not fully match the called genes, so a read error is possible. The chain recombines TRBV6-1 with TRBJ2-7; the D is unclear. The CDR3 sequence is 15 residues long. The germline CDR1 and CDR2 sequences are MNHNS and SASEGT. The chain's CDR3 is CASREGRLIAYEQYF. In nucleotides, the CDR3 is TGTGCCAGCAGGGAAGGTAGGCTTATCGCCTACGAGCAGTACTTC.

The rearrangement uses TRBV4-1 and TRBJ2-5, with 9 bases identical to TRBD2. V shed 3 bases and J 1 base; nucleotides not matched to a gene: 9. The V gene's germline CDR1 is MGHRA and CDR2 YSYEKL. The CDR3 is 17 amino acids. The DNA for the CDR3 is TGCGCCAGCAGCCACCTCCCGACTAGCGGCACCCAAGAGACCCAGTACTTC. This translates into CASSHLPTSGTQETQYF.

Turning to this clonotype: This may stem from a read error, because a much larger clone lies one nucleotide away. V gene TRBV6-5 combines with J gene TRBJ2-1; D is ambiguous. Per the germline V gene, CDR1 is MNHEY and CDR2 is SVGAGI. The CDR3 is 13 amino acids. CDR3 DNA sequence: TGTGCCAGCAGTTACTCGACTTTCAATGAGCAGCTCTTC. It translates to CASSYSTFNEQLF.

Note on this clonotype: The CDR3 does not end in the conserved phenylalanine or tryptophan, so this is likely a read error. The limits of the CDR3 on the DNA are not certain, so only TCRdb's listed CDR3 is given. This chain joins TRBV29-1 and TRBJ2-4. The germline V gene has CDR1 SQVTM and CDR2 ANQGSEA. The length of the CDR3 is 12 amino acids, counting both ends. CDR3: CSVVEAKNIRYL.

This chain connects TRBV14 to TRBJ2-2; D uncertain. The CDR3 length is 15 residues. Per the germline V gene, CDR1 is SGHDN and CDR2 is FVKESK. Trimming removed 9 bases from V and 7 bases from J, with 21 bases in between. This CDR3 is CARSPLLRDIGELFF. The DNA of the CDR3 is TGTGCCAGAAGTCCTCTTTTGCGCGACATCGGGGAGCTGTTTTTT. Variable domain in full (rest from reference TRBV14 and TRBJ2-2): EAGVTQFPSHSVIEKGQTVTLRCDPISGHDNLYWYRRVMGKEIKFLLHFVKESKQDESGMPNNRFLAERTGGTYSTLKVQPAELEDSGVYFCARSPLLRDIGELFFGEGSRLTVL.

This clonotype was recorded only once. The junction and the germline gene differ at one end; a read error may be behind it. The V gene is TRBV29-1, the J gene TRBJ2-1, with D tentatively TRBD1 (6 bases). Germline CDR1 reads SQVTM; CDR2 reads ANQGSEA. CDR3 length: 15 amino acids. The CDR3 nucleotides are TGCAACGTTGAATCAGCAGGGGCGTTGTACAATGAGCAGTTCTTC. It is translated as CNVESAGALYNEQFF.

The gene calls are TRBV5-5 and TRBJ2-7, with TRBD1 as a possible D gene (5 bases). CDR1 SGHKS and CDR2 YYEKEE come from the germline V gene (reference sequence). V was pared by 4 bases and J by 9 bases, with 14 bases between. The CDR3 is made up of 12 amino acids. CDR3: CASSQERQTQYF. DNA for the CDR3: TGTGCCAGCAGCCAGGAAAGACAGACGCAGTACTTC.